This T cell receptor (beta chain) was sequenced in a study of T cell repertoires in cytomegalovirus infection. The overall study: HLA-B-restricted CMV epitopes that are well studied were used alongside recently identified HLA-C-restricted ones. TCR beta signatures that were public indicated CMV infection and matching HLA type. Broader study findings: Predominance within the ex vivo response was attributable to HLA-C-restricted CMV-specific TCR beta clonotypes.

One entry per CDR3 protein results from TCRdb running MiXCR on the reads. The sample lists hundreds of thousands of distinct CDR3 sequences, 33% occurring once. This clonotype has just a few counts. As yet, its antigen is unknown. This sequence originates from a human donor in good health (CMV status not recorded). Some clones in this sample may be carry-over from other donors' samples. The source material was cultured PBMCs, sampled from culture after CMV antigen stimulation.

CDR3 coding DNA: TGTGCCAGCAGCTTATCTTGGCCCGCAAATACGCAGTATTTT. This gives the protein CASSLSWPANTQYF. This chain joins TRBV7-8 and TRBJ2-3; D gene unclear. V dropped 2 bases and J dropped 7 bases, with 13 bases sitting between them. Germline V lookup: CDR1 SGHVS, CDR2 FQNEAQ. The CDR3 sequence is 14 residues long.